This is a list of T cell receptor beta chains from one sample in a study of T cell clusters in autoimmune cytopenias. Reprocessing the multiplex PCR reads, TCRdb reports a single entry for every CDR3 protein and omits DNA. The ten top clones account for 9.2%, within a sample of fewer than 10,000 distinct CDR3 sequences. Sequenced sample: peripheral blood. The receptor source for this set is a human donor with an autoimmune cytopenia or autoimmune hepatitis (not recorded which). CDR3s include the opening cysteine and the closing phenylalanine or tryptophan. Clone size is given for some rows only: seen once, a few or many times, or a class if the clone is expanded.

TRBV6-1,TRBJ2-5,medium-sized,CASSEMKTQYF
TRBV4-3,TRBJ1-1,-,CASSQDRAGRVEAFF
TRBV6-1,TRBJ2-1,large,CASSEALRYESGFEQFF
TRBV7-9,TRBJ2-6,-,CASSSPDRISGANVLTF
TRBV12-3/TRBV12-4,TRBJ2-2,medium-sized,CASTLRQGNTGELFF
TRBV24-1,TRBJ2-7,-,CATSDRDRGFPYEQYF
TRBV4-2,TRBJ2-3,-,CASSQADTQYF
TRBV6-5,TRBJ2-2,medium-sized,CASSDTGSGELFF
TRBV11-2,TRBJ2-5,-,CASSLYRGFQETQYF
TRBV21-1,TRBJ1-2,-,CASSNRTRDFNYGYTF
TRBV20-1,TRBJ1-5,-,CSASGTYQNQPQHF
TRBV12-3/TRBV12-4,TRBJ2-1,-,CASSKGEGLEGYNEQFF
TRBV6-1,TRBJ2-4,-,CASSAGPGTNRIQYF